A selection of T cell receptor beta chains follows, all from one sample in a study of Ad26.COV2.S vaccination and SARS-CoV-2 variants. Assay: immunoSEQ multiplex PCR; the TCRdb copy retains only in-frame clones and omits some. The sample includes about 500,000 clones, approximately 90% seen only once; the top ten take 1.7%. Sequencing used peripheral blood, obtained in a trial of Ad26.COV2.S vaccine versus placebo. The origin of the receptors is a person between 18 and 59 years old who received the Ad26.COV2.S COVID-19 vaccine or a placebo. The CDR3 runs from the conserved cysteine through the conserved F or W. D genes are given only for firm matches. Expanded clones are given a class, and other clones once, few, many or no size at all.

>TRBJ1-1|NA|TRBD1|TRBV6-2/TRBV6-3
CASSLRTGSWYTEAFF
TGTGCCAGCAGTTTACGGACAGGGAGTTGGTACACTGAAGCTTTCTTT
>TRBJ2-1|NA|NA|TRBV5-5
CASTPGDFLDEQFF
TGTGCCAGCACCCCCGGGGACTTTCTAGATGAGCAGTTCTTC
>TRBJ2-1|NA|TRBD1|TRBV6-5
CASRTDRANEQFF
TGTGCCAGCAGGACAGACAGGGCCAATGAGCAGTTCTTC
>TRBJ2-2|NA|TRBD2|TRBV11-2
CASSSPASGGVSNGELFF
TGTGCCAGCAGCTCCCCCGCTAGCGGGGGGGTGTCGAACGGGGAGCTGTTTTTT
>TRBJ2-7|NA|TRBD1|TRBV7-8
CASSLRRDGIGTGEQYF
TGTGCCAGCAGCCTACGGCGTGATGGCATTGGGACAGGCGAGCAGTACTTC
>TRBJ1-1|NA|TRBD1|TRBV11-2
CASSLDGPGQGGGGFF
TGTGCCAGCAGCTTAGATGGACCGGGACAGGGAGGCGGAGGATTCTTT
>TRBJ1-5|NA|NA|TRBV27
CASRSFQPQHF
TGTGCCAGCAGATCTTTTCAGCCCCAGCATTTT
>TRBJ1-4|once|NA|TRBV6-5
CASSYGGASSNEKLFF
TGTGCCAGCAGTTATGGGGGGGCGAGTAGCAATGAAAAACTGTTTTTT
>TRBJ2-2|NA|TRBD2|TRBV29-1
CSVSLAGGNTGELFF
TGCAGCGTTTCTCTAGCGGGAGGGAACACCGGGGAGCTGTTTTTT
>TRBJ1-1|NA|NA|TRBV6-5
CASRRTENTEAFF
TGTGCCAGCAGGAGGACAGAGAACACTGAAGCTTTCTTT
>TRBJ2-4|NA|NA|TRBV11-2
CASSFSGSKNIQYF
TGTGCCAGCAGCTTTTCCGGGTCCAAAAACATTCAGTACTTC
>TRBJ1-5|once|TRBD1|TRBV7-3
CASSFGKPGQGKSESNQPQHF
TGTGCCAGCAGCTTCGGAAAACCGGGACAGGGTAAGTCGGAAAGCAATCAGCCCCAGCATTTT
>TRBJ1-2|NA|NA|TRBV11-2
CASSTTGSLYGYTF
TGTGCCAGCAGCACCACAGGTTCCCTCTATGGCTACACCTTC
>TRBJ2-3|NA|NA|TRBV7-9
CASSAPRTDTQYF
TGTGCCAGCAGCGCGCCACGAACAGATACGCAGTATTTT
>TRBJ2-1|NA|NA|TRBV9
CASSVSVRDDNEQFF
TGTGCCAGCAGCGTTTCCGTGAGGGACGACAATGAGCAGTTCTTC
>TRBJ1-5|NA|TRBD1|TRBV27
CASSLRQGQGQPQHF
TGTGCCAGCAGTTTAAGACAGGGTCAGGGCCAGCCCCAGCATTTT
>TRBJ1-2|NA|NA|TRBV5-4
CASSLPGRSQDYGYTF
TGTGCCAGCAGCTTGCCCGGTCGCAGCCAGGACTATGGCTACACCTTC
>TRBJ2-7|NA|TRBD1|TRBV3-1/TRBV3-2
CASSQDHGTGGDEQYF
TGTGCCAGCAGCCAAGATCACGGGACAGGGGGCGACGAGCAGTACTTC
>TRBJ1-3|NA|NA|TRBV4-1
CASSQGDGYSGNTIYF
TGCGCCAGCAGCCAAGGAGACGGATACTCTGGAAACACCATATATTTT
>TRBJ1-4|NA|NA|TRBV7-7
CASQPRVVGRGSGKLFF
TGTGCTAGCCAACCCCGGGTCGTGGGGAGAGGGTCCGGAAAACTGTTTTTT
>TRBJ2-7|NA|NA|TRBV2
CASSGQLSYEQYF
TGTGCCAGCAGTGGACAGTTATCCTACGAGCAGTACTTC
>TRBJ1-5|NA|TRBD1|TRBV2
CASSRGTGSNQPQHF
TGTGCCAGCAGTCGCGGGACAGGGAGCAATCAGCCCCAGCATTTT
>TRBJ2-7|NA|TRBD1|TRBV18
CASSPPADRDEQYF
TGTGCCAGCTCACCACCCGCGGACAGGGACGAGCAGTACTTC
>TRBJ1-2|NA|NA|TRBV19
CASSISGKANYGYTF
TGTGCCAGTAGTATATCGGGGAAAGCTAACTATGGCTACACCTTC
>TRBJ2-2|NA|TRBD2|TRBV28
CASSSWEGWTFANTGELFF
TGTGCCAGCAGTTCGTGGGAGGGGTGGACTTTCGCGAACACCGGGGAGCTGTTTTTT
>TRBJ2-5|once|NA|TRBV11-2
CASSLSGGMSETQYF
TGTGCCAGCAGCTTATCCGGAGGAATGTCAGAGACCCAGTACTTC
>TRBJ2-7|NA|NA|TRBV5-1
CASSLGGQGNYEQYF
TGCGCCAGCAGCTTGGGGGGTCAGGGAAACTACGAGCAGTACTTC
>TRBJ2-5|NA|NA|TRBV7-3
CASSLAGAIEETQYF
TGTGCCAGCAGCCTCGCGGGCGCTATCGAAGAGACCCAGTACTTC
>TRBJ1-6|NA|TRBD1|TRBV7-9
CASSIGQGGSPLHF
TGTGCCAGCAGCATCGGGCAGGGGGGTTCACCCCTCCACTTT
>TRBJ1-1|few|TRBD1|TRBV19
CASPHPGGEWNTEAFF
TGTGCCAGTCCCCACCCAGGGGGGGAGTGGAACACTGAAGCTTTCTTT
>TRBJ2-5|NA|TRBD1|TRBV18
CASSLHRGETQYF
TGTGCCAGCTCACTGCACAGGGGTGAGACCCAGTACTTC
>TRBJ2-1|NA|TRBD2|TRBV2
CASSVGLAGGYNEQFF
TGTGCCAGCAGTGTAGGACTAGCGGGAGGTTACAATGAGCAGTTCTTC
>TRBJ1-1|NA|TRBD1|TRBV9
CASSVGTGAMNTEAFF
TGTGCCAGCAGCGTAGGGACAGGGGCTATGAACACTGAAGCTTTCTTT
>TRBJ1-3|NA|TRBD1|TRBV5-1
CASSFSGGSGNTIYF
TGCGCCAGCAGCTTTTCAGGGGGCTCTGGAAACACCATATATTTT
>TRBJ2-2|many|NA|TRBV4-1
CASSQETLNTGELFF
TGCGCCAGCAGCCAAGAGACTCTGAACACCGGGGAGCTGTTTTTT
>TRBJ1-1|NA|NA|TRBV6-2/TRBV6-3
CASSYANTEAFF
TGTGCCAGCAGTTATGCAAACACTGAAGCTTTCTTT
>TRBJ2-7|NA|NA|TRBV7-8
CASSELRGKTTYEQYF
TGTGCCAGCAGCGAGCTTCGGGGTAAGACTACCTACGAGCAGTACTTC
>TRBJ2-1|NA|NA|TRBV27
CASSLTPSFKSSYNEQFF
TGTGCCAGCAGTTTAACCCCTAGCTTCAAGAGCTCCTACAATGAGCAGTTCTTC
>TRBJ1-2|NA|TRBD1|TRBV9
CASSARDRVDGYTF
TGTGCCAGCAGCGCGAGGGACAGGGTGGATGGCTACACCTTC
>TRBJ1-5|NA|NA|TRBV27
CASSKGAPYYNQPQHF
TGTGCCAGCAGTAAAGGGGCCCCGTACTACAATCAGCCCCAGCATTTT
>TRBJ2-7|NA|TRBD1|TRBV28
CASTNPGQGLYEQYF
TGTGCCAGCACCAATCCGGGACAGGGACTCTACGAGCAGTACTTC
>TRBJ1-5|NA|NA|TRBV5-5
CASSFYINQPQHF
TGTGCCAGCAGCTTTTACATCAATCAGCCCCAGCATTTT
>TRBJ1-1|NA|TRBD1|TRBV7-9
CASSLGDRVGEAFF
TGTGCCAGCAGCTTAGGGGACAGGGTTGGTGAAGCTTTCTTT
>TRBJ2-2|NA|NA|TRBV5-1
CASSLVDVNTGELFF
TGCGCCAGCAGCTTGGTAGACGTAAACACCGGGGAGCTGTTTTTT
>TRBJ1-2|NA|NA|TRBV9
CASSVESGAYGYTF
TGTGCCAGCAGCGTAGAGTCAGGGGCCTATGGCTACACCTTC
>TRBJ1-3|once|TRBD1|TRBV2
CASLNRDRGVTIYF
TGTGCCAGCCTCAACCGGGACAGGGGAGTCACCATATATTTT
>TRBJ1-5|NA|NA|TRBV28
CASSFPVFVAGSNQPQHF
TGTGCCAGCAGTTTCCCCGTTTTTGTCGCAGGGAGCAATCAGCCCCAGCATTTT
>TRBJ2-1|once|NA|TRBV9
CASSPPGRSHEQFF
TGTGCCAGCAGCCCACCGGGTCGTAGCCATGAGCAGTTCTTC